The present entry profiles one T cell receptor beta chain with its context. Its antigen is as yet unknown. Separate cDNA molecules each had unique molecular identifiers attached to them. TCRdb reanalysed the 5' RACE reads using MiXCR and keeps one entry per CDR3 protein. The sample has about 44,000 distinct CDR3 sequences, 12% seen once. These data originate in a study of early T cells in non-severe SARS-CoV-2 infection. Overall study: Sequencing targeted bulk RNA from unsorted whole blood, leaving chains unpaired. General study points: Matching results from VDJdb favored anti-spike CD8 responses, leaving private and CD4 specificities undetected.

The CDR3 has 12 residues. V was cut by 4 bases and J by 3 bases, with 5 bases left in between. In germline, CDR1 is SGHVS, CDR2 FQNEAQ. V is TRBV7-8 and J is TRBJ2-3, with unresolved D. Sequences were obtained from whole blood. This receptor was taken from an adult who was a healthcare worker with PCR-confirmed SARS-CoV-2 infection or an uninfected control (not recorded which). CDR3 DNA sequence: TGTGCCAGCAGCTATCCTACAGATACGCAGTATTTT. It is translated as CASSYPTDTQYF. The full variable domain, with the rest looked up from reference TRBV7-8 and TRBJ2-3, is GAGVSQSPRYKVAKRGQDVALRCDPISGHVSLFWYQQALGQGPEFLTYFQNEAQLDKSGLPSDRFFAERPEGSVSTLKIQRTQQEDSAVYLCASSYPTDTQYFGPGTRLTVL.